Included here is one T cell receptor beta chain sequence, with context. The antigen remains unidentified. J lost 3 bases, V lost 0 bases, and 5 bases had no gene match. Germline loops: CDR1 SGDLS, CDR2 YYNGEE. The CDR3 spans 16 residues. The sample is drawn from a study of cytotoxic CD8 clonotypes in ibrutinib-treated CLL. Study background: Timing of response sample collection was a median roughly twelve months after treatment start, with a range of 6 to 36. Regarding the study as a whole: While tracking circulating CD8+ T-cell counts, baseline clonality exceeded that of age-matched healthy donors. Progressing patients had sampling times that differed from those of sustained-remission patients.

Depths of 1 in 200,000 to 1 in 1 million T cells were the sequencing target. Method: immunoSEQ multiplex PCR; TCRdb's copy keeps in-frame clones and lacks some. The sample has some 150,000 clones, about three quarters seen once. The sample here was PBMCs, taken after 24 months of ibrutinib treatment. V and J are TRBV9 and TRBJ2-3, with 9 bases that match TRBD2. This TCR was recovered from a human donor with chronic lymphocytic leukemia. DNA of the CDR3: TGTGCCAGCAGCGTAGGTAGCGGGAGTTCGACAGATACGCAGTATTTT. Protein: CASSVGSGSSTDTQYF.